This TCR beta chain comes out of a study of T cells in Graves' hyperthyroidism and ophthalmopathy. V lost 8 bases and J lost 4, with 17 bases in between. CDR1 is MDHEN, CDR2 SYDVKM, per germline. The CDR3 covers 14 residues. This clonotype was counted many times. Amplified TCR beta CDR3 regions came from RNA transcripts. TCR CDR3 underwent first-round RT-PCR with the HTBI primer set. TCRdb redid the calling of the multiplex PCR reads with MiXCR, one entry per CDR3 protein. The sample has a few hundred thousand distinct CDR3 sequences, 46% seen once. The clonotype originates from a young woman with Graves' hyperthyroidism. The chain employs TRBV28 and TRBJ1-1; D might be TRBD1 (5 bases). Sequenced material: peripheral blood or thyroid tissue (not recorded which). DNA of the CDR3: TGTGCCAGCGTTGTGGGGGGACGCGGCACTGAAGCTTTCTTT. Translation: CASVVGGRGTEAFF.